This T cell receptor beta chain appears in the sequencing data of a study of T cells in Graves' hyperthyroidism and ophthalmopathy. In its sample, this clonotype was seen many times. TCR beta CDR3 region amplification was performed from RNA transcripts. Researchers ran a first-round RT-PCR on the TCR CDR3 using the HTBI primer set. TCRdb re-analysed the multiplex PCR reads in MiXCR, keeping a single row per CDR3 protein. The table has 500,000 to 650,000 distinct CDR3 sequences, 46% seen once. V gave up 0 bases and J gave up 9 bases; unmatched junction bases: 16. The CDR3 is 17 residues long. The V gene's germline CDR1 is PRHDT and CDR2 FYEKMQ (reference sequence).

This receptor was identified in an adult woman with Graves' disease, either hyperthyroidism or ophthalmopathy (not recorded which). Sequencing was carried out using peripheral blood or thyroid tissue (not recorded which). V usage is TRBV13 and J usage is TRBJ1-1; 7 positions match TRBD1. CDR3 bases: TGTGCCAGCAGCTTAGGACCTTACAGGGGCCCAGAACTGAAAGCTTTCTTT. Protein sequence: CASSLGPYRGPELKAFF. The whole variable domain, filled in from reference TRBV13 and TRBJ1-1, reads AAGVIQSPRHLIKEKRETATLKCYPIPRHDTVYWYQQGPGQDPQFLISFYEKMQSDKGSIPDRFSAQQFSDYHSELNMSSLELGDSALYFCASSLGPYRGPELKAFFGQGTRLTVV.